This TCR beta chain was retrieved from a study of beta chain features in type 1 diabetes. On the study more broadly: In age, gender and cell yields, patients were similar to healthy donors.

The trim removed 4 bases at V and 4 bases at J, leaving 10 bases unmatched. This CDR3 region has 15 residues. Germline loops: CDR1 MGHRA, CDR2 YSYEKL. By way of CD45RO/CCR7/CD25/CD127/CD95/CD27, the CD4+ regulatory, stem cell-like memory, central memory and naive cells were sorted. The isolated RNA, all of it, was reverse transcribed, so expressed TCRB transcripts were what got sequenced. Profiled with immunoSEQ multiplex PCR; TCRdb holds only in-frame clones, not every one. The data hold about 650,000 clones, with 9.5% to 15% observed a single time. This clone has more than one count but fewer than ten. Its antigen is not known. Study observations and caveats: Patients with type 1 diabetes carried fewer insertions and had more deletions at their VDJ junctions. All four CD4+ subsets of Type 1 diabetes patients contained TCRB CDR3s that were moderately but significantly shorter. cDNA sequencing could over-represent cells with high TCR expression.

The receptor was isolated from a man aged 30 to 39 with type 1 diabetes. This sequence joins TRBV4-1 and TRBJ2-7; 7 positions agree with TRBD1. Input material: naive CD4+ T cells from blood. The CDR3 region is CASSPAETGLYEQYF. For the CDR3, the DNA is TGCGCCAGCAGCCCGGCCGAGACAGGGCTGTACGAGCAGTACTTC.